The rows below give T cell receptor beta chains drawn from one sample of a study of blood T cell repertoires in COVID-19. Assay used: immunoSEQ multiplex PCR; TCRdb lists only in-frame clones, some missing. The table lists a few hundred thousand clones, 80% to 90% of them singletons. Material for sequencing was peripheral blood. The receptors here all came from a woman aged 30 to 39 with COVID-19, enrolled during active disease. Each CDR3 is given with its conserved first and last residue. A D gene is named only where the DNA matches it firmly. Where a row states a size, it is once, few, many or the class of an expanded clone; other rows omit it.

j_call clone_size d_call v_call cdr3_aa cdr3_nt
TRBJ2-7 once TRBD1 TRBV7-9 CASSPGDRLYEQYF TGTGCCAGCAGCCCAGGGGACAGGCTTTACGAGCAGTACTTC
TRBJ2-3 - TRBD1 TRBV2 CASSRIRDRSTDTQYF TGTGCCAGCAGTCGCATCCGGGACAGAAGCACAGATACGCAGTATTTT
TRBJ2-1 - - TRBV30 CAWNSRSGVLNEQFF TGTGCCTGGAATTCTAGGTCAGGGGTTTTAAATGAGCAGTTCTTC
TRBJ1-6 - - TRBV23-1 CASSHWRDSPLHF TGCGCCAGCAGTCATTGGAGAGATTCACCCCTCCACTTT
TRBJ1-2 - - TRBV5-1 CASSLVTANYGYTF TGCGCCAGCAGCTTGGTGACAGCTAACTATGGCTACACCTTC
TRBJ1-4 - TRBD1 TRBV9 CASSGLGQGNEKLFF TGTGCCAGCAGCGGCCTAGGACAGGGTAACGAAAAACTGTTTTTT
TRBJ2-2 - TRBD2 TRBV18 CASSVLAVTGELFF TGTGCCAGCTCCGTACTAGCGGTCACCGGGGAGCTGTTTTTT
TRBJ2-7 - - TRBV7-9 CASSLGRENHEQYF TGTGCCAGCAGCTTAGGCCGGGAGAATCACGAGCAGTACTTC
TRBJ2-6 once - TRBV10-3 CAIRTAEGKTAGANVLTF TGTGCCATCAGAACAGCCGAGGGTAAAACTGCTGGGGCCAACGTCCTGACTTTC
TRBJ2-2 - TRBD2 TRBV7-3 CASSLSSGSSGELFF TGTGCCAGCAGCTTATCTAGCGGGAGTTCAGGGGAGCTGTTTTTT
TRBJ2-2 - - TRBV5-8 CASSLEGQNTGELFF TGTGCCAGCAGCTTGGAAGGACAAAACACCGGGGAGCTGTTTTTT
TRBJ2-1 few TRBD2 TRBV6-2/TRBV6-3 CASSSRLAGVGTRSYNEQFF TGTGCCAGCAGTTCCCGACTAGCGGGAGTGGGGACCCGCTCCTACAATGAGCAGTTCTTC
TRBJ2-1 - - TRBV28 CASTLIVGRSPQKFF TGTGCCAGCACCCTTATTGTAGGCAGGTCGCCCCAGAAGTTCTTC
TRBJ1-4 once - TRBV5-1 CASSSGLRVATNEKLFF TGCGCCAGCAGCTCGGGACTACGAGTTGCAACTAATGAAAAACTGTTTTTT
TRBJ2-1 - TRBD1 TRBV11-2 CASSTTGAVTEQFF TGTGCCAGCAGCACCACAGGGGCGGTCACTGAGCAGTTCTTC
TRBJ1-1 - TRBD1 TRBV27 CASSLSAGGMNTEAFF TGTGCCAGCAGTTTATCGGCAGGGGGAATGAACACTGAAGCTTTCTTT
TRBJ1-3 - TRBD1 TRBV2 CASRAGTGSGNTIYF TGTGCCAGCAGAGCCGGGACAGGGTCTGGAAACACCATATATTTT
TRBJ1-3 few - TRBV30 CAWSDYTLSGNTIYF TGTGCCTGGAGCGACTATACTCTCTCTGGAAACACCATATATTTT
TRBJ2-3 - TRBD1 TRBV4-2 CASTLNWDRGASSTDTQYF TGTGCCAGCACCTTAAACTGGGACAGGGGCGCCTCTAGCACAGATACGCAGTATTTT
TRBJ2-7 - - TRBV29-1 CSGQDTYEQYF TGCAGCGGACAGGATACCTACGAGCAGTACTTC
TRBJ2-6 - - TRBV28 CASSQGQYGANVLTF TGTGCCAGCAGTCAGGGGCAGTATGGGGCCAACGTCCTGACTTTC
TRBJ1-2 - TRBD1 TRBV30 CAWSDRAGYTF TGTGCCTGGTCGGACAGGGCTGGCTACACCTTC
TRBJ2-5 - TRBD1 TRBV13 CASSPWDRDGTQYF TGTGCCAGCAGCCCGTGGGACAGGGACGGGACCCAGTACTTC
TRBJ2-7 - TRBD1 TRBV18 CASSPYRAGGSYEQYF TGTGCCAGCTCACCATACAGAGCAGGGGGTTCCTACGAGCAGTACTTC
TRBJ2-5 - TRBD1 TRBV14 CASSQTGGAPRETQYF TGTGCCAGCAGCCAGACAGGGGGCGCCCCGAGAGAGACCCAGTACTTC
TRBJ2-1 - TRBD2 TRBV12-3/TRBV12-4 CASSDAGGHEQFF TGTGCCAGCAGTGACGCGGGAGGGCATGAGCAGTTCTTC
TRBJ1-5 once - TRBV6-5 CASSYSKGRQPQHF TGTGCCAGCAGTTACTCGAAAGGGAGGCAGCCCCAGCATTTT
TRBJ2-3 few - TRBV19 CASSIQGSTDTQYF TGTGCCAGTAGTATACAGGGTAGCACAGATACGCAGTATTTT
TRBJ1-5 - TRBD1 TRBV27 CASSFLGQGGQPQHF TGTGCCAGCAGTTTCCTCGGACAGGGCGGTCAGCCCCAGCATTTT
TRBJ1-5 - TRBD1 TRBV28 CASSIDRVGQPQHF TGTGCCAGCAGTATCGACAGGGTTGGGCAGCCCCAGCATTTT
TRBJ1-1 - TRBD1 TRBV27 CASIMTGTGGTEAFF TGTGCCAGCATTATGACCGGGACAGGGGGCACTGAAGCTTTCTTT
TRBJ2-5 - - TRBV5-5 CASSPSTGIVKTQYF TGTGCCAGCAGCCCGTCTACAGGGATAGTTAAGACCCAGTACTTC
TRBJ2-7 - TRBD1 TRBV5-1 CASSLGPRGPRKQYF TGCGCCAGCAGCTTGGGTCCTAGGGGGCCTCGAAAGCAGTACTTC
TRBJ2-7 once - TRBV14 CASSQKGAYEQYF TGTGCCAGCAGCCAGAAGGGAGCCTACGAGCAGTACTTC
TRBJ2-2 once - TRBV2 CASSVDIPNTGELFF TGTGCCAGCAGTGTAGACATCCCGAACACCGGGGAGCTGTTTTTT
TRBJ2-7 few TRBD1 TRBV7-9 CASSGRTGGRSYEQYF TGTGCCAGCAGCGGCCGGACAGGGGGCAGGTCCTACGAGCAGTACTTC
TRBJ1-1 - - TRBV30 CAWNADGRNTEAFF TGTGCCTGGAACGCGGACGGGAGAAACACTGAAGCTTTCTTT
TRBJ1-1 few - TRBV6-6 CASSYRTETEAFF TGTGCCAGCAGTTACCGGACAGAGACTGAAGCTTTCTTT
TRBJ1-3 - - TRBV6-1 CASSDDRSSGNTIYF TGTGCCAGCAGTGACGACAGGAGCTCTGGAAACACCATATATTTT
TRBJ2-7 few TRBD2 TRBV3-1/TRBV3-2 CASSGTSGKQYF TGTGCCAGCAGCGGGACTAGCGGAAAGCAGTACTTC
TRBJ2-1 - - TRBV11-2 CASSRDSDPYNEQFF TGTGCCAGCAGCCGAGACTCGGATCCCTACAATGAGCAGTTCTTC
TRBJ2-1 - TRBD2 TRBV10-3 CAIARDSGRPSEQFF TGTGCCATCGCAAGGGATAGCGGGAGGCCGAGTGAGCAGTTCTTC
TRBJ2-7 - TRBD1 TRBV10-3 CAIGQGEGYEQYF TGTGCCATTGGACAGGGGGAAGGCTACGAGCAGTACTTC
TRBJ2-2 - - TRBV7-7 CASSSDPGSTGELFF TGTGCTAGCAGCTCGGACCCGGGGAGCACCGGGGAGCTGTTTTTT
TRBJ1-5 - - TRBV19 CASSPSLDGLDQPQHF TGTGCCAGTAGTCCATCCCTGGACGGACTAGATCAGCCCCAGCATTTT
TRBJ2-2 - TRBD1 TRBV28 CASSSEGQGELYTGELFF TGTGCCAGCAGTTCGGAAGGACAGGGGGAATTATACACCGGGGAGCTGTTTTTT
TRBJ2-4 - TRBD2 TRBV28 CASSPPILAGTRNIQYF TGTGCCAGCAGCCCTCCTATATTAGCGGGGACTCGGAACATTCAGTACTTC
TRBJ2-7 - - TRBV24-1 CATSDGAYEQYF TGTGCCACCAGTGACGGAGCCTACGAGCAGTACTTC
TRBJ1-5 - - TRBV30 CAWSDGSNQPQHF TGTGCCTGGAGTGACGGTAGCAATCAGCCCCAGCATTTT
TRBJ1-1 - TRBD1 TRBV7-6 CASSQQGASGSTEAFF TGTGCCAGCAGCCAACAGGGGGCTAGTGGGAGCACTGAAGCTTTCTTT
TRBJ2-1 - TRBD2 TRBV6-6 CASSGLAGDDEQFF TGTGCCAGCAGTGGACTAGCGGGAGACGATGAGCAGTTCTTC